What follows describes a single T cell receptor beta chain. This receptor's antigen is unknown. One base away there is no much larger clone; base qualities are not given. V loses 2 bases, J loses 3 bases, and the germline ends lie 9 bases apart. The CDR3 goes from the cysteine to the phenylalanine over 15 residues. Only the CDR3 part of the read is kept: 45 bases, read in frame from the first base. CDR1 SGHRS and CDR2 YFSETQ were looked up in the germline V gene. These data come from a study of T cells after yellow fever vaccination (dated by TCRdb to between 2018 and 2021). Broadly, across the study: The SMART-Seq v4 Ultra Low Input RNA kit was used to prepare libraries from fractions with low cell numbers. To follow T-cell clones before and after both primary and booster YFV17D yellow fever vaccination, bulk TCR alpha and beta repertoires underwent longitudinal sequencing. Two healthy male donors, one aged 18 to 30 and one aged 30 to 40 years, were included in the cohort. Blood was collected at multiple timepoints before and after primary and secondary immunization, and bulk PBMC replicates and cell subsets were isolated.

TCR cDNA was synthesized by 5'RACE template switching, which introduced a universal primer site and unique molecular identifiers. cDNA synthesis was primed from both the TCR alpha and TCR beta constant segments. Libraries were amplified in two PCR steps, with sample barcodes and sequencing adapters added in the second step. Sequencing of libraries was performed on Illumina HiSeq 2500 (2x100 bp) or NovaSeq (2x150 bp). On the study's bioinformatics: Demultiplexing of reads and collapsing into UMI consensus sequences were performed with MIGEC, and V(D)J alignment was carried out with MiXCR. Using edgeR on replicate PBMC samples, clonotypes were called vaccine-responding if FDR was below 0.01 and the log2 fold change was above 5 up to day 15. Bulk clonotypes were assigned CD4 or CD8 identity according to which sequenced CD4 or CD8 repertoire held them at higher abundance. The public reads were quality trimmed at Q25 with fastp and then assembled into clones with MiXCR by TCRdb, keeping productive beta chains. One record per CDR3 amino acid sequence lists the most common genes and DNA. TCRdb's processing, not the study's, gives the V and J calls here. In this sample the table shows 200,000 or so distinct CDR3 sequences, more than 6.5% of which occur a single time. The biggest ten clones account for 0.85% to 1.2% of the sample.

Study-level results and caveats: Because the study included only a couple of donors, the extent to which the findings can be generalized is limited. A small fraction of clonotypes showed up in both the CD4 and CD8 compartments, probably as a result of convergent recombination. Compared with the primary T-cell response, the secondary T-cell response was weaker but faster, peaking on day 5 rather than day 15. After the booster, most clones that had expanded after primary vaccination were detected again (over 95% of CD4 and under 90% of CD8), suggesting broad maintenance of memory. Because abundant contaminating clonotypes from the bulk population could be contained in FACS-sorted repertoires, computational filtering was required.

The sample's treatment or condition label, in plain terms: live attenuated yellow fever vaccine strain. A standard Ficoll-Paque protocol was used to isolate PBMCs from peripheral blood. Dynabeads CD4 and CD8 positive selection kits were used to isolate CD4 and CD8 T-cell fractions. TriZol was used to extract RNA from bulk PBMCs, from CD4 and CD8 fractions, and from dextramer-positive and dextramer-negative fractions. This receptor was identified in a man younger than 40 who received the YFV17D yellow fever vaccine. The chain links TRBV5-1 with TRBJ1-6, with no D gene named confidently. The specimen comprised CD4+ T cells sorted from PBMCs, sampled on the day of the yellow fever booster vaccination. The DNA is as follows: TGCGCCAGCAGCTTACAACAGCTCTATAATTCACCCCTCCACTTT. This gives the protein CASSLQQLYNSPLHF.